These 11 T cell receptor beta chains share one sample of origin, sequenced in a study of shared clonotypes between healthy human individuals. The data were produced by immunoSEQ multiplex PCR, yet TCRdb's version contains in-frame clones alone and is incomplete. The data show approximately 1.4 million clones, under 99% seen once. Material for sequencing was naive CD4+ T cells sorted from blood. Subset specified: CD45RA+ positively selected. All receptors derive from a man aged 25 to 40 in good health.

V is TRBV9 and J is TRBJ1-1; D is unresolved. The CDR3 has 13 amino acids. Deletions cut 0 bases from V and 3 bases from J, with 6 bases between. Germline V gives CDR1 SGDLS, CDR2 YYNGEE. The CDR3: CASSVAEYTEAFF. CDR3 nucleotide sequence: TGTGCCAGCAGCGTAGCCGAGTACACTGAAGCTTTCTTT.

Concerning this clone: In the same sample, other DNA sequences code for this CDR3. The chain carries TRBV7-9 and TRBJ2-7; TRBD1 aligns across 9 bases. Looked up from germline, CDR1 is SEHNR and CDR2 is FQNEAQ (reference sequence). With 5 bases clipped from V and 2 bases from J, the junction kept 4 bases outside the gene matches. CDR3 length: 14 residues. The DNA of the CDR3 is TGTGCCAGCAGCCCGGGACAGGGAACCTACGAGCAGTACTTC. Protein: CASSPGQGTYEQYF.

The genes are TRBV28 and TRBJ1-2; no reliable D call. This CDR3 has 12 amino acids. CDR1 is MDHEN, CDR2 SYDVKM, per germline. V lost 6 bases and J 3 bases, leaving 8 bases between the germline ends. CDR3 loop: CASRTEDYGYTF. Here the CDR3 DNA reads TGTGCCAGCAGAACAGAGGACTATGGCTACACCTTC.

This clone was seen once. CDR3 sequence: CASSQDVRVDTGELFF. DNA for the CDR3: TGTGCCAGCAGCCAAGACGTCAGGGTCGACACCGGGGAGCTGTTTTTT. V usage is TRBV14 and J usage is TRBJ2-2; weak D call: TRBD1 (5 bases). Trimming took 0 bases from V and 3 from J, leaving 11 bases between them. Looked up from germline, CDR1 is SGHDN and CDR2 is FVKESK. The CDR3 runs 16 residues.

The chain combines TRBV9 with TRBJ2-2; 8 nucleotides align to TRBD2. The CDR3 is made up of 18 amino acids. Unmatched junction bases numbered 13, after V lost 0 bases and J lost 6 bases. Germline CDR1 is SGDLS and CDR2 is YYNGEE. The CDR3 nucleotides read TGTGCCAGCAGCGTAGCCGGGACTAGAGGGACCGTGGCCGGGGAGCTGTTTTTT. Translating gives CASSVAGTRGTVAGELFF.

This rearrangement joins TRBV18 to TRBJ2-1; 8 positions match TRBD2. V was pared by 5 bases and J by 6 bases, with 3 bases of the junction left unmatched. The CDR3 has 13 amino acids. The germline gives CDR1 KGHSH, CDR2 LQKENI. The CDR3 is CASSSREGNEQFF. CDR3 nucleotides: TGTGCCAGCTCATCTCGGGAGGGCAATGAGCAGTTCTTC.

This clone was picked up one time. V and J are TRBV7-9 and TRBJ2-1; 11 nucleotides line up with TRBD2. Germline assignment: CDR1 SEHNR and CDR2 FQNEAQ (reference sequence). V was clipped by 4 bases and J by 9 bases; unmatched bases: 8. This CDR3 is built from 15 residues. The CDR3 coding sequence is TGTGCCAGCAGCTCCTTAGCGGGAGGGCCGGGTGAGCAGTTCTTC. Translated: CASSSLAGGPGEQFF.

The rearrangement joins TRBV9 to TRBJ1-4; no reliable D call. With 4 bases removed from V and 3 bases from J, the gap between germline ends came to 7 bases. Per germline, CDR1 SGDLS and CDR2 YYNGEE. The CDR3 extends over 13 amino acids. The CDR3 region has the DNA TGTGCCAGCAGCCTTACGGCTAATGAAAAACTGTTTTTT. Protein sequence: CASSLTANEKLFF.

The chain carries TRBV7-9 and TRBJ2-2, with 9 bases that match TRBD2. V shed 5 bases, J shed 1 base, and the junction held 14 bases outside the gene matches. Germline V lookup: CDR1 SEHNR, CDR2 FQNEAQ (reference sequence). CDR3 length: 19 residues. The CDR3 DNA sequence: TGTGCCAGCAGCCCCACCGGGGGGACTAGCCGGGAGAACACCGGGGAGCTGTTTTTT. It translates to CASSPTGGTSRENTGELFF. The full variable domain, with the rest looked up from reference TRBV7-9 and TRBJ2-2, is DTGVSQNPRHKITKRGQNVTFRCDPISEHNRLYWYRQTLGQGPEFLTYFQNEAQLEKSRLLSDRFSAERPKGSFSTLEIQRTEQGDSAMYLCASSPTGGTSRENTGELFFGEGSRLTVL.

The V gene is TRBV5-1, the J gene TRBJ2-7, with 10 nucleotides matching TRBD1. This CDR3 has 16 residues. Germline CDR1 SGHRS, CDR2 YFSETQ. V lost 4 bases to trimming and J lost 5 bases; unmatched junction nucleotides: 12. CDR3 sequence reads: CASSQGTGVVWDEQYF. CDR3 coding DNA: TGCGCCAGCAGCCAAGGGACAGGGGTCGTTTGGGACGAGCAGTACTTC.

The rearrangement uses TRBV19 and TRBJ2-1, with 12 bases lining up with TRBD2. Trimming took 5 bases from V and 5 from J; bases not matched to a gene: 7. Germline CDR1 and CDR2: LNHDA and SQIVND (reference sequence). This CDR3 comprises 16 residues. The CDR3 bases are TGTGCCAGTAGTGTATTACTAGCGGGAGGTAACAATGAGCAGTTCTTC. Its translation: CASSVLLAGGNNEQFF.